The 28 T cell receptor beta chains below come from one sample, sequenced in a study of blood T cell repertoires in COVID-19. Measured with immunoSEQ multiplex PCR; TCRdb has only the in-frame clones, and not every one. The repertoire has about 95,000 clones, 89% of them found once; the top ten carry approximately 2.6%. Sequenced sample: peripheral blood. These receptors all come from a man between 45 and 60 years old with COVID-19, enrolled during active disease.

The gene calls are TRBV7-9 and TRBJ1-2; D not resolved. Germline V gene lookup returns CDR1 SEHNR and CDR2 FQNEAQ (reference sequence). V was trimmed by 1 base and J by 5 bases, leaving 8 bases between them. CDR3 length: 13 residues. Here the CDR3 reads CASSLGSSYGYTF. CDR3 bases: TGTGCCAGCAGCTTAGGGAGTAGTTATGGCTACACCTTC.

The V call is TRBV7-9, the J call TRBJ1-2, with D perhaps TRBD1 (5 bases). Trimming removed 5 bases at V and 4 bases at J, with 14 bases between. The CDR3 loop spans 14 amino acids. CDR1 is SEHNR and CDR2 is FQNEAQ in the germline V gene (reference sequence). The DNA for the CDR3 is TGTGCCAGCAGCGACCAGGGTATTGTCTATGGCTACACCTTC. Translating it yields CASSDQGIVYGYTF.

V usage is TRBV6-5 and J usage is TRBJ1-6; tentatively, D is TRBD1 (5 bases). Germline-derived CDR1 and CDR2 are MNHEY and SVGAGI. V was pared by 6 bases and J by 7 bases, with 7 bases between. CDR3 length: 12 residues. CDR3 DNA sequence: TGTGCCAGCAGGGCAGGGAATTCACCCCTCCACTTT. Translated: CASRAGNSPLHF.

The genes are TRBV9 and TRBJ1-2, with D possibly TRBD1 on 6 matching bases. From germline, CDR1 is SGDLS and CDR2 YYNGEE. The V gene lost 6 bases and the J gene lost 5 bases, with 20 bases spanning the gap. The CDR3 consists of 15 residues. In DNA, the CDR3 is TGTGCCAGCACCCTAGGGGGGGGAAATCGGTATGGCTACACCTTC. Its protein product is CASTLGGGNRYGYTF. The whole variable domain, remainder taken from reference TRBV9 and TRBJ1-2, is DSGVTQTPKHLITATGQRVTLRCSPRSGDLSVYWYQQSLDQGLQFLIQYYNGEERAKGNILERFSAQQFPDLHSELNLSSLELGDSALYFCASTLGGGNRYGYTFGSGTRLTVV.

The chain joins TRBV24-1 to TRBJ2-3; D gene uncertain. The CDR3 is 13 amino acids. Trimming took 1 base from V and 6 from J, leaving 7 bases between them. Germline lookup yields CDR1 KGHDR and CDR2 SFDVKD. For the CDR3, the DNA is TGTGCCACCAGTGATTTCCAGGCCGATACGCAGTATTTT. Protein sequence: CATSDFQADTQYF.

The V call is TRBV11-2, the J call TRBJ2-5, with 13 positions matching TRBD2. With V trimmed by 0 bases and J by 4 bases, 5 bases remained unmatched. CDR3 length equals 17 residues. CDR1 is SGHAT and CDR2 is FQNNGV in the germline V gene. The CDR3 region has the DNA TGTGCCAGCAGCTTAGATCCAGGACTAGCGGGGGCAGAGACCCAGTACTTC. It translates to CASSLDPGLAGAETQYF.

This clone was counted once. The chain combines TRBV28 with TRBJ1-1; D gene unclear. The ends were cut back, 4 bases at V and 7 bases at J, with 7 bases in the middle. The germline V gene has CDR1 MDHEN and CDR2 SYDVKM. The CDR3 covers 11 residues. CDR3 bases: TGTGCCAGCAGTTATCGACATGAAGCTTTCTTT. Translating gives CASSYRHEAFF.

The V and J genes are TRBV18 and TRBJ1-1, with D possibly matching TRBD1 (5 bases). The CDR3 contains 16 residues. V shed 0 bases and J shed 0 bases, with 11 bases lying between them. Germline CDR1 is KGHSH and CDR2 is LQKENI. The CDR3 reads CASSPPGVAMNTEAFF. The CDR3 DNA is TGTGCCAGCTCACCACCAGGGGTAGCCATGAACACTGAAGCTTTCTTT.

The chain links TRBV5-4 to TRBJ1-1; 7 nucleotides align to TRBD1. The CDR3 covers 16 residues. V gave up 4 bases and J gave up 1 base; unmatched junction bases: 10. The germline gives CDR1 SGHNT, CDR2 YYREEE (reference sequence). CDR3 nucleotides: TGTGCCAGCAGCACCGCACAGGGGCAGCCGAACACTGAAGCTTTCTTT. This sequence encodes CASSTAQGQPNTEAFF.

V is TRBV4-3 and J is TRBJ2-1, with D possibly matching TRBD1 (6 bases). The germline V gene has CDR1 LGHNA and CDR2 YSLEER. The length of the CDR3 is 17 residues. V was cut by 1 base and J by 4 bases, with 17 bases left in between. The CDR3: CASSQVLGQMFYNEQFF. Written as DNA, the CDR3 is TGCGCCAGCAGCCAAGTTCTTGGACAGATGTTTTACAATGAGCAGTTCTTC.

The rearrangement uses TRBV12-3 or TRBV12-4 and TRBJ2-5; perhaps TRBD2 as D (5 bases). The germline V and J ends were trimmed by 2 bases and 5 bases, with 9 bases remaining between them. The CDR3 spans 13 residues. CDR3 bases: TGTGCCAGCAGTTTATCCAGAGGGGAGACCCAGTACTTC. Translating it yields CASSLSRGETQYF.

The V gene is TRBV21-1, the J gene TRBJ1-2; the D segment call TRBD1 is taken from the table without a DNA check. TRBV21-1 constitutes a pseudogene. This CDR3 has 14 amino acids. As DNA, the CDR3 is TGTGCCAGCAGCAATGGACAGTATAACTATGGCTACACCTTC. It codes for CASSNGQYNYGYTF.

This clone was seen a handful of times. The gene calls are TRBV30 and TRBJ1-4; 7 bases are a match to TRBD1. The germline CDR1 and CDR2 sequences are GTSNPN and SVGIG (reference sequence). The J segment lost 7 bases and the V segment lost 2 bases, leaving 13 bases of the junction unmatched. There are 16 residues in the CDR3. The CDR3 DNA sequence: TGTGCCTGGAGTCTTGCAGGGGGGCGTATCGCTGAAAAACTGTTTTTT. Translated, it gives CAWSLAGGRIAEKLFF.

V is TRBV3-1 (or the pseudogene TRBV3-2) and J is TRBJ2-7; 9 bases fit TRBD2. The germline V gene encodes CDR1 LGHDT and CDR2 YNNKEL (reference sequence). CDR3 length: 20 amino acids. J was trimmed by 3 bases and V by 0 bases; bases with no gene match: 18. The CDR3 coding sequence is TGTGCCAGCAGCCAAGATACGCTACTACCTAGCGGGGATTATTACTACGAGCAGTACTTC. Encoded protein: CASSQDTLLPSGDYYYEQYF.

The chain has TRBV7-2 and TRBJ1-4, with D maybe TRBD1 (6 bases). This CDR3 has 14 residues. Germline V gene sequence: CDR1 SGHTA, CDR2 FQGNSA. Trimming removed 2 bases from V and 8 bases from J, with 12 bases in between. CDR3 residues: CASSLYRVQEKLFF. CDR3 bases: TGTGCCAGCAGCTTATACAGGGTTCAAGAAAAACTGTTTTTT. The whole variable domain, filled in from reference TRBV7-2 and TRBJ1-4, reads GAGVSQSPSNKVTEKGKDVELRCDPISGHTALYWYRQSLGQGLEFLIYFQGNSAPDKSGLPSDRFSAERTGGSVSTLTIQRTQQEDSAVYLCASSLYRVQEKLFFGSGTQLSVL.

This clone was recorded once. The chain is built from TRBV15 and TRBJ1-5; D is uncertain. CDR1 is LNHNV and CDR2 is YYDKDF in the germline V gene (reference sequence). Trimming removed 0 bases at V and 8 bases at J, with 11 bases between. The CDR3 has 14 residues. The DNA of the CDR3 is TGTGCCACCAGCAGAGATTCGGTTACCAAGCCCCAGCATTTT. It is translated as CATSRDSVTKPQHF.

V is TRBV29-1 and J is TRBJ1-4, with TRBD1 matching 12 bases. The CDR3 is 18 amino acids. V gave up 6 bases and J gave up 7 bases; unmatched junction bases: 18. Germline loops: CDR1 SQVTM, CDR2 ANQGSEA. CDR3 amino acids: CSVRLPGTGGLSGEKLFF. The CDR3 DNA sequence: TGCAGCGTCCGCCTTCCCGGGACAGGGGGCCTGTCAGGTGAAAAACTGTTTTTT.

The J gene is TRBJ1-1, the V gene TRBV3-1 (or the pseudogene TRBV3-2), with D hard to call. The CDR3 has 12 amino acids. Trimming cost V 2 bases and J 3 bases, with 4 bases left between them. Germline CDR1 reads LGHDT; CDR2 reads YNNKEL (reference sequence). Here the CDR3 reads CASSQQYTEAFF. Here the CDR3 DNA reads TGTGCCAGCAGCCAACAGTACACTGAAGCTTTCTTT.

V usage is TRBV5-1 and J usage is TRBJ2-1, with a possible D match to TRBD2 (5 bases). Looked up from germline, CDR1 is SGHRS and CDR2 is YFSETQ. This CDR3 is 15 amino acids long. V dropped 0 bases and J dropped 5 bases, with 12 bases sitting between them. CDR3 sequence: CASSLASPRDNEQFF. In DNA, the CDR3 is TGCGCCAGCAGCTTGGCTAGCCCGAGGGACAATGAGCAGTTCTTC.

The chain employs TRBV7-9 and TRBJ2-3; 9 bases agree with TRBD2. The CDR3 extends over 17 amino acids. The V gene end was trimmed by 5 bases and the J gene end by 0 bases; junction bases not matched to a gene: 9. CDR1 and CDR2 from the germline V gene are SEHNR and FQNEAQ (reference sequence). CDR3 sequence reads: CASSRGLAGGSTDTQYF. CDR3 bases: TGTGCCAGCAGCCGGGGGCTGGCGGGGGGGAGCACAGATACGCAGTATTTT. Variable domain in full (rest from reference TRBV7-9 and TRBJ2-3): DTGVSQNPRHKITKRGQNVTFRCDPISEHNRLYWYRQTLGQGPEFLTYFQNEAQLEKSRLLSDRFSAERPKGSFSTLEIQRTEQGDSAMYLCASSRGLAGGSTDTQYFGPGTRLTVL.

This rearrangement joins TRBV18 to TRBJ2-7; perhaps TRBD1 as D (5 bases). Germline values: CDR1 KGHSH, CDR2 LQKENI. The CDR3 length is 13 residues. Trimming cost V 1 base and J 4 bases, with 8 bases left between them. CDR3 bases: TGTGCCAGCTCACCACGAACAGGATACGAGCAGTACTTC. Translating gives CASSPRTGYEQYF.

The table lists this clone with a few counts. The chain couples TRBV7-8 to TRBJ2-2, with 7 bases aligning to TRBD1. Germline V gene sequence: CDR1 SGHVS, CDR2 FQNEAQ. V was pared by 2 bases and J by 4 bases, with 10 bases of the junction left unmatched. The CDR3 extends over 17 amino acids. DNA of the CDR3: TGTGCCAGCAGCTTATCAACCGGGACAGAGATCACCGGGGAGCTGTTTTTT. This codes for CASSLSTGTEITGELFF. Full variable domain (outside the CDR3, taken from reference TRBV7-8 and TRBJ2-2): GAGVSQSPRYKVAKRGQDVALRCDPISGHVSLFWYQQALGQGPEFLTYFQNEAQLDKSGLPSDRFFAERPEGSVSTLKIQRTQQEDSAVYLCASSLSTGTEITGELFFGEGSRLTVL.

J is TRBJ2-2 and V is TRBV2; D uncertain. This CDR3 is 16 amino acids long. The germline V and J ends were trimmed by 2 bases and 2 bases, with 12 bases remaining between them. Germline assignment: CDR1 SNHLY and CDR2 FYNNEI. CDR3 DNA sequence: TGTGCCAGCAGTGAATTGAGTGGGCTTAACACCGGGGAGCTGTTTTTT. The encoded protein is CASSELSGLNTGELFF.

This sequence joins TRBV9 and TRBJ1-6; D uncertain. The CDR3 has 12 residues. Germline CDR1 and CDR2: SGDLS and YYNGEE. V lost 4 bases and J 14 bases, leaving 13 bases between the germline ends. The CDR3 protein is CASSNPPGALHF. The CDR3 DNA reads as TGTGCCAGCAGCAACCCTCCGGGAGCCCTCCACTTT.

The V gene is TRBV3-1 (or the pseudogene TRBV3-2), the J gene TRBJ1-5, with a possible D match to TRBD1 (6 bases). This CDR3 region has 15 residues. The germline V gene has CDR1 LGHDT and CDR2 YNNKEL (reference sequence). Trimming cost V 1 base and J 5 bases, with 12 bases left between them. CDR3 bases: TGTGCCAGCAGCCAAGCGCAGGGGCCTTATCAGCCCCAGCATTTT. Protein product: CASSQAQGPYQPQHF.

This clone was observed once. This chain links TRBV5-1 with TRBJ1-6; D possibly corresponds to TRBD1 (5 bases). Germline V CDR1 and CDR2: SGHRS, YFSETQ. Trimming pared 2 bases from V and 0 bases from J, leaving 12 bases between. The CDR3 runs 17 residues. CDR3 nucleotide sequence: TGCGCCAGCAGCTTTGAAACTGACAGCTCCTATAATTCACCCCTCCACTTT. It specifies CASSFETDSSYNSPLHF.

The CDR3 reads CASSIQGGNQPQHF. In DNA, the CDR3 is TGTGCCAGTAGTATACAGGGGGGCAATCAGCCCCAGCATTTT. This chain connects TRBV19 to TRBJ1-5, with 7 bases fitting TRBD1. V was pared by 2 bases and J by 2 bases, with 0 bases of the junction left unmatched. Germline V gives CDR1 LNHDA, CDR2 SQIVND (reference sequence). CDR3 length: 14 residues.

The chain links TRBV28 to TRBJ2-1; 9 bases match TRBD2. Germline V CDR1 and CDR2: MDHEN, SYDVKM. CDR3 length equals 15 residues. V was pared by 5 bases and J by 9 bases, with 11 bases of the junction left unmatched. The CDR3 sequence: CASSPLAGPLGEQFF. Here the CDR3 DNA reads TGTGCCAGCAGTCCCCTAGCGGGGCCTCTGGGTGAGCAGTTCTTC.